Following are 28 T cell receptor beta chains from one sample sequenced in a study of tissue T cells after allogeneic stem cell transplantation. Profiled with immunoSEQ multiplex PCR; TCRdb holds only in-frame clones, not every one. Counted here are about 5,800 clones, 59% occurring once; the ten biggest clones make up 21%. The material was tissue from the jejunum, obtained at autopsy. These receptors came from a male donor aged 60 or older with lung cancer.

This clone is labeled as medium-sized. The V and J genes are TRBV12-3 or TRBV12-4 and TRBJ1-6; D gene unclear. V was shortened by 7 bases and J by 10 bases, with 11 bases between the two germline ends. The CDR3 runs 12 residues. The CDR3 spells CASTAGRSPLHF. The CDR3 bases are TGTGCCAGCACAGCAGGCCGGTCACCCCTCCACTTT.

The chain recombines TRBV6-5 with TRBJ1-1, with D possibly TRBD1 on 5 matching bases. CDR3 length: 15 amino acids. Trimming took off 4 bases at V and 1 base at J, with 13 bases between the two ends. Germline V gene data show CDR1 as MNHEY and CDR2 as SVGAGI. The CDR3 is CASSSLPGGNTEAFF. The CDR3 DNA reads TGTGCCAGCAGTTCGCTACCGGGGGGGAACACTGAAGCTTTCTTT.

The chain employs TRBV6-4 and TRBJ2-2, with TRBD2 matching over 8 bases. Germline CDR1 MRHNA, CDR2 SNTAGT. Trimming removed 9 bases from V and 0 bases from J; junction bases left unmatched: 3. The CDR3 spans 14 residues. The CDR3 nucleotides are TGTGCCAGTAGCGGGACACCGAACACCGGGGAGCTGTTTTTT. Amino acids: CASSGTPNTGELFF.

This clone showed up just a few times. The V call is TRBV5-6, the J call TRBJ2-1; D possibly matches TRBD1 or TRBD2 (5 bases each). The CDR3 has 12 amino acids. Germline CDR1 and CDR2: SGHDT and YYEEEE. V lost 3 bases, J lost 6 bases, and 7 bases lay in between. CDR3: CASSSGSNEQFF. The CDR3 bases are TGTGCCAGCAGCTCAGGGAGCAATGAGCAGTTCTTC. Based on the CDR3 plus reference TRBV5-6 and TRBJ2-1, the full variable domain is DAGVTQSPTHLIKTRGQQVTLRCSPKSGHDTVSWYQQALGQGPQFIFQYYEEEERQRGNFPDRFSGHQFPNYSSELNVNALLLGDSALYLCASSSGSNEQFFGPGTRLTVL.

A few counts support this clone. The rearrangement links TRBV5-6 to TRBJ2-2; D gene uncertain. With 0 bases removed from V and 4 bases from J, the gap between germline ends came to 10 bases. The CDR3 runs to 15 residues. The germline V gene encodes CDR1 SGHDT and CDR2 YYEEEE. The CDR3 spells CASSLEVPGTGELFF. CDR3 nucleotide sequence: TGTGCCAGCAGCTTGGAAGTCCCAGGCACCGGGGAGCTGTTTTTT.

This sequence joins TRBV27 and TRBJ2-2; D tentatively reads TRBD1 or TRBD2 (6 bases each). Between the trimmed V and J ends, which lost 1 base and 0 bases, there was a span of 18 bases. Germline-derived CDR1 and CDR2 are MNHEY and SMNVEV (reference sequence). CDR3 length: 19 amino acids. The CDR3 DNA is TGTGCCAGCAGTTTATACCCTCCTCCCGGGGGCCCGAACACCGGGGAGCTGTTTTTT. Translated: CASSLYPPPGGPNTGELFF.

The CDR3 loop reads CASSPGSNTEAFF. The CDR3 DNA reads as TGTGCCAGCAGCCCAGGCAGTAACACTGAAGCTTTCTTT. The V call is TRBV3-1 (or the pseudogene TRBV3-2), the J call TRBJ1-1; no firm D call. The CDR3 sequence is 13 residues long. Trimming pared 4 bases from V and 2 bases from J, leaving 8 bases between. The germline gives CDR1 LGHDT, CDR2 YNNKEL (reference sequence).

The chain links TRBV7-2 to TRBJ2-5, with 7 bases aligning to TRBD2. Germline CDR1 is SGHTA and CDR2 is FQGNSA. This CDR3 has 16 residues. V dropped 2 bases and J dropped 0; count of bases not matched to a gene: 6. The CDR3 region is CASSLPSGLHQETQYF. CDR3 nucleotides: TGTGCCAGCAGCTTACCGTCGGGACTACACCAAGAGACCCAGTACTTC.

The chain links TRBV27 to TRBJ2-1; 10 bases are shared with TRBD1. Germline assignment: CDR1 MNHEY and CDR2 SMNVEV (reference sequence). V shed 5 bases and J 0 bases; nucleotides not matched to a gene: 13. This CDR3 spans 19 amino acids. The CDR3 protein is CASSHRDRGSGNSYNEQFF. The CDR3 DNA is TGTGCCAGCAGTCACCGGGACAGGGGCAGCGGGAACTCCTACAATGAGCAGTTCTTC.

CDR3: CASSQDLASGAYEQYF. In DNA, the CDR3 is TGTGCCAGCAGCCAAGATCTGGCTAGCGGAGCCTACGAGCAGTACTTC. The chain is built from TRBV4-2 and TRBJ2-7, with TRBD2 identical over 7 bases. This CDR3 region has 16 residues. Germline V lookup: CDR1 LGHNA, CDR2 YNFKEQ. The junction had 7 bases not matched to a gene; V was cut back by 0 bases and J by 2 bases.

V and J are TRBV30 and TRBJ2-7, with D perhaps TRBD1 or TRBD2 (5 bases each). The CDR3 totals 13 residues. V shed 1 base and J shed 3 bases, with 10 bases lying between them. CDR1 GTSNPN and CDR2 SVGIG come from the germline V gene (reference sequence). The CDR3: CAWSEFGGYEQYF. The CDR3 nucleotides read TGTGCCTGGAGTGAATTTGGGGGCTACGAGCAGTACTTC.

A few counts support this clone. This chain links TRBV5-1 with TRBJ1-2; D possibly corresponds to TRBD1 (5 bases). This CDR3 has 16 residues. Looked up from germline, CDR1 is SGHRS and CDR2 is YFSETQ. V dropped 4 bases and J dropped 2 bases, with 18 bases sitting between them. The CDR3 nucleotides are TGCGCCAGCAGCCCCTGGGGGAGGGACCCGAACTATGGCTACACCTTC. It yields the protein CASSPWGRDPNYGYTF.

The table lists this clone with a few counts. V gene TRBV5-1 combines with J gene TRBJ2-3; no firm D call. This CDR3 region has 13 residues. Germline CDR1 SGHRS, CDR2 YFSETQ. With 6 bases removed from V and 0 bases from J, the gap between germline ends came to 8 bases. The CDR3 loop is CASNEDSTDTQYF. As DNA, the CDR3 is TGCGCCAGCAATGAGGATAGCACAGATACGCAGTATTTT.

The table lists this clone with a few counts. The chain combines TRBV7-2 with TRBJ2-3, with D unresolved. Germline assignment: CDR1 SGHTA and CDR2 FQGNSA. V was trimmed by 4 bases and J by 5 bases, leaving 13 bases between them. The CDR3 is made up of 14 amino acids. DNA for the CDR3: TGTGCCAGCAGCTCCGCCCAGCGAGGAGATACGCAGTATTTT. Its translation is CASSSAQRGDTQYF.

The rearrangement joins TRBV20-1 to TRBJ1-1; D is unresolved. V was trimmed by 6 bases and J by 6 bases, leaving 8 bases between them. Germline assignment: CDR1 DFQATT and CDR2 SNEGSKA (reference sequence). CDR3 length equals 10 residues. In nucleotides, the CDR3 is TGCAGTGCCGGTCCCGCTGAAGCTTTCTTT. Amino acid sequence: CSAGPAEAFF.

The rearrangement joins TRBV19 to TRBJ2-1, with 11 bases that match TRBD1. Per the germline V gene, CDR1 is LNHDA and CDR2 is SQIVND (reference sequence). The CDR3 loop spans 19 amino acids. V shed 3 bases and J 1 base; nucleotides not matched to a gene: 11. CDR3 coding DNA: TGTGCCAGTAGTATCCGCGGGACAGGGGGGATTGGGTCCTACAATGAGCAGTTCTTC. Protein product: CASSIRGTGGIGSYNEQFF.

This clone is medium-sized. The chain employs TRBV9 and TRBJ2-5; D possibly corresponds to TRBD2 (5 bases). The germline gives CDR1 SGDLS, CDR2 YYNGEE. The CDR3 length is 15 residues. The V end lost 0 bases, the J end lost 5 bases, and 14 bases lay between the germline ends. CDR3 region: CASSVDQARRETQYF. DNA for the CDR3: TGTGCCAGCAGCGTAGATCAAGCTAGGAGGGAGACCCAGTACTTC.

The chain links TRBV12-3 or TRBV12-4 to TRBJ1-1; possible D gene TRBD1, 5 bases. This CDR3 region has 11 residues. Trimming shortened V by 10 bases and J by 1 base, and 7 bases separated the two germline ends. The CDR3 reads CATQGNTEAFF. CDR3 nucleotide sequence: TGTGCCACCCAGGGGAACACTGAAGCTTTCTTT.

The chain links TRBV5-5 to TRBJ2-1; possible D gene TRBD2, 5 bases. Looked up from germline, CDR1 is SGHKS and CDR2 is YYEKEE (reference sequence). The CDR3 consists of 16 residues. The V gene lost 5 bases and the J gene lost 2 bases, with 17 bases spanning the gap. The CDR3 bases are TGTGCCAGCAGTTACGGGCGGGTTCTGGCCTACAATGAGCAGTTCTTC. It yields the protein CASSYGRVLAYNEQFF.

The V and J genes are TRBV19 and TRBJ1-6; 7 nucleotides align to TRBD1. V lost 10 bases to trimming and J lost 7 bases; unmatched junction nucleotides: 10. The CDR3 contains 14 residues. Germline V gives CDR1 LNHDA, CDR2 SQIVND (reference sequence). The CDR3 here is CATKDYRGNSPLHF. Here the CDR3 DNA reads TGTGCCACCAAAGACTACAGGGGAAATTCACCCCTCCACTTT. Drawing the rest from reference TRBV19 and TRBJ1-6, the complete variable domain is DGGITQSPKYLFRKEGQNVTLSCEQNLNHDAMYWYRQDPGQGLRLIYYSQIVNDFQKGDIAEGYSVSREKKESFPLTVTSAQKNPTAFYLCATKDYRGNSPLHFGNGTRLTVT.

The CDR3 sequence is CASSSGTLGVQYF. For the CDR3, the DNA is TGTGCCAGCAGTTCCGGGACCCTCGGAGTTCAGTACTTC. J is TRBJ2-4 and V is TRBV27, with D possibly being TRBD1 or TRBD2 (5 bases each). CDR1 is MNHEY, CDR2 SMNVEV, per germline (reference sequence). The CDR3 runs 13 residues. V was trimmed by 4 bases and J by 11 bases, leaving 15 bases between them.

There are a few counts of this clone. The CDR3 DNA reads TGTGCCAGCAGCGCCGGGACAGCCTACAATGAGCAGTTCTTC. Translation: CASSAGTAYNEQFF. The chain carries TRBV9 and TRBJ2-1; 7 nucleotides line up with TRBD1. In germline, CDR1 is SGDLS, CDR2 YYNGEE. The V gene end was trimmed by 3 bases and the J gene end by 2 bases; junction bases not matched to a gene: 2. CDR3 length: 14 residues.

The table lists this clone with a few counts. The CDR3 reads CASSLTGGGETQYF. In DNA, the CDR3 is TGTGCCAGCAGCTTGACCGGGGGAGGAGAGACCCAGTACTTC. V is TRBV5-6 and J is TRBJ2-5, with D possibly TRBD2 on 6 matching bases. This CDR3 is 14 amino acids long. CDR1 and CDR2 (germline): SGHDT, YYEEEE. V lost 1 base to trimming and J lost 4 bases, with 11 bases between them.

The rearrangement links TRBV6-5 to TRBJ2-5, with 12 nucleotides matching TRBD1. The CDR3 sequence is 15 residues long. CDR1 MNHEY and CDR2 SVGAGI come from the germline V gene. The J segment lost 5 bases and the V segment lost 10 bases, leaving 11 bases of the junction unmatched. The CDR3, as DNA: TGTGCCACGGCCCGCTCCGGGACAGGGGGCGAGACCCAGTACTTC. This translates into CATARSGTGGETQYF.

This chain joins TRBV5-1 and TRBJ2-3, with 10 bases matching TRBD2. CDR1 SGHRS and CDR2 YFSETQ come from the germline V gene. The V and J ends lost 3 bases and 7 bases, in that order; junction bases with no gene match: 11. This CDR3 region has 16 residues. CDR3 protein: CASSSASGSVENTQYF. CDR3 in DNA: TGCGCCAGCAGCTCCGCTAGCGGGAGTGTGGAGAATACGCAGTATTTT.

This chain uses TRBV27 with TRBJ2-1; D remains unclear. The CDR3 totals 17 residues. Deletions cut 3 bases from V and 0 bases from J, with 15 bases between. Germline CDR1 is MNHEY and CDR2 is SMNVEV (reference sequence). This CDR3 reads CASSFIGTGNSYNEQFF. CDR3 bases: TGTGCCAGCAGTTTTATCGGCACTGGCAACTCCTACAATGAGCAGTTCTTC.

The chain is built from TRBV7-2 and TRBJ2-7, with 8 bases fitting TRBD2. J gave up 3 bases and V 6 bases, and 4 bases lay outside the gene matches. Germline lookup yields CDR1 SGHTA and CDR2 FQGNSA. This CDR3 is 13 amino acids long. In DNA form, the CDR3 reads TGTGCCAGCAGGGCGGGGGGTGTCTACGAGCAGTACTTC. Its protein is CASRAGGVYEQYF. The full variable domain, rest sourced from reference TRBV7-2 and TRBJ2-7, is GAGVSQSPSNKVTEKGKDVELRCDPISGHTALYWYRQSLGQGLEFLIYFQGNSAPDKSGLPSDRFSAERTGGSVSTLTIQRTQQEDSAVYLCASRAGGVYEQYFGPGTRLTVT.

This clone was seen only a few times. The CDR3 DNA is TGTGCCAGCATTGGGCGAGAGAGGACTGAAGCTTTCTTT. This translates into CASIGRERTEAFF. This sequence joins TRBV28 and TRBJ1-1, with D hard to call. The V gene lost 7 bases and the J gene lost 5 bases, with 14 bases spanning the gap. Per germline, CDR1 MDHEN and CDR2 SYDVKM. The CDR3 extends over 13 amino acids.